This paragraph reports one T cell receptor beta chain. The data were taken from a study of T cells in Graves' hyperthyroidism and ophthalmopathy. Clinical symptoms, serum thyroxine and TRAb, thyroid ultrasound and orbital computed tomography were used for the diagnoses. RNA transcripts yielded amplified TCR beta CDR3 regions. TCR CDR3 underwent first-round RT-PCR with the HTBI primer set. TCRdb re-analysed the multiplex PCR reads in MiXCR, keeping a single row per CDR3 protein. The profile covers roughly 500,000 distinct CDR3 sequences, with 46% appearing a single time and about two fifths taken by the ten largest. The sample taken for sequencing was peripheral blood or thyroid tissue (not recorded which). This receptor was identified in an adult woman with Graves' disease, either hyperthyroidism or ophthalmopathy (not recorded which).

For the CDR3, the DNA is TGCGCCAGCAGCCAAGATTTGGTCCAGAGGGGAGCTTTCTTT. This translates into CASSQDLVQRGAFF. This chain uses TRBV4-1 with TRBJ1-1; maybe TRBD1 (5 bases). V lost 0 bases and J lost 10, with 15 bases in between. The germline V gene has CDR1 MGHRA and CDR2 YSYEKL. This CDR3 has 14 residues.